The rows below give T cell receptor beta chains drawn from one sample of a study of blood T cell repertoires in COVID-19. TCRdb's copy holds only in-frame clones and misses some; the assay was immunoSEQ multiplex PCR. The sample consists of around 150,000 clones, around 90% of them appearing once. Sequencing input: peripheral blood. Receptors originate from a man in his fifties or sixties with active or convalescent COVID-19. Both conserved end residues are part of each CDR3.

J: TRBJ2-2
V: TRBV6-5
CDR3: CASSPTGTGTGELFF

J: TRBJ1-3
V: TRBV7-2
CDR3: CASSFAMTGAGNTIYF

J: TRBJ2-6
V: TRBV5-1
CDR3: CASSILQTGVLSGANVLTF

J: TRBJ1-5
V: TRBV10-3
CDR3: CAISEYPGRSNQPQHF

J: TRBJ2-3
V: TRBV10-1
CDR3: CASSGTESTDTQYF

J: TRBJ2-7
V: TRBV5-4
CDR3: CASSHLAGYEQYF

J: TRBJ1-1
V: TRBV29-1
CDR3: CSVEARTANTEAFF

J: TRBJ2-5
V: TRBV5-1
CDR3: CASSLATGMGETQYF

J: TRBJ2-3
V: TRBV5-8
CDR3: CASTALHRVFTNTQYF

J: TRBJ2-5
V: TRBV10-3
CDR3: CAISEPQETQYF

J: TRBJ2-1
V: TRBV7-6
CDR3: CASSFRLAGGGSYNEQFF

J: TRBJ2-2
V: TRBV5-1
CDR3: CASSLDRWGAGELFF

J: TRBJ2-1
V: TRBV11-2
CDR3: CASSLGVGEYNEQFF

J: TRBJ2-7
V: TRBV30
CDR3: CAWSVSEGRNEQYF

J: TRBJ1-1
V: TRBV6-5
CDR3: CASSTRTGTNTEAFF

J: TRBJ1-5
V: TRBV10-3
CDR3: CAISVTGDSNQPQHF

J: TRBJ1-1
V: TRBV6-5
CDR3: CASSYRGGAEAFF

J: TRBJ1-5
V: TRBV19
CDR3: CASCRGRVMDQPQHF

J: TRBJ1-5
V: TRBV27
CDR3: CASSPSGDRVGNQPQHF

J: TRBJ1-2
V: TRBV6-5
CDR3: CASSSRQGVNYGYTF

J: TRBJ2-7
V: TRBV6-2/TRBV6-3
CDR3: CASSSSGYEQYF

J: TRBJ1-1
V: TRBV18
CDR3: CASSPTGRVTEAFF

J: TRBJ1-5
V: TRBV10-3
CDR3: CAISENRDQPQHF

J: TRBJ2-1
V: TRBV6-4
CDR3: CASSDRLAGVQFF

J: TRBJ2-5
V: TRBV9
CDR3: CASSVGAGPQETQYF

J: TRBJ1-1
V: TRBV4-1
CDR3: CASSELTGVTTEAFF

J: TRBJ2-7
V: TRBV18
CDR3: CASSGTSGESEQYF

J: TRBJ1-2
V: TRBV6-5
CDR3: CASSQSGTKKGYTF

J: TRBJ2-3
V: TRBV18
CDR3: CASSATGGTDTQYF

J: TRBJ1-4
V: TRBV18
CDR3: CASFTGVTTNEKLFF

J: TRBJ1-1
V: TRBV2
CDR3: CASDATTLGTEAFF

J: TRBJ2-1
V: TRBV6-5
CDR3: CASSYGAGNNEQFF

J: TRBJ1-1
V: TRBV6-5
CDR3: CASSYRQGNTEAFF

J: TRBJ2-1
V: TRBV7-9
CDR3: CASSIDWTSGTYNEQFF

J: TRBJ1-2
V: TRBV2
CDR3: CASSEAGTRSYGYTF

J: TRBJ2-5
V: TRBV28
CDR3: CASSTGGPETQYF

J: TRBJ2-2
V: TRBV5-1
CDR3: CASSRADSDTGELFF

J: TRBJ2-1
V: TRBV10-1
CDR3: CASSEEARGWSSYNEQFF

J: TRBJ2-7
V: TRBV5-1
CDR3: CASSYDRGPYEQYF

J: TRBJ2-6
V: TRBV2
CDR3: CASSADRTGANVLTF

J: TRBJ1-2
V: TRBV7-9
CDR3: CASSSYRGSYGYTF

J: TRBJ2-1
V: TRBV11-2
CDR3: CASSQPQGRNEQFF

J: TRBJ1-2
V: TRBV27
CDR3: CASSPNDRGRKGYTF

J: TRBJ1-2
V: TRBV6-1
CDR3: CASSETGGWGYGYTF

J: TRBJ1-1
V: TRBV30
CDR3: CASRGQANTEAFF

J: TRBJ2-3
V: TRBV12-5
CDR3: CASGSGLAGGTDTQYF

J: TRBJ2-5
V: TRBV5-1
CDR3: CASSLASGRAGETQYF

J: TRBJ1-4
V: TRBV19
CDR3: CASTFATTLGEKLFF

J: TRBJ1-2
V: TRBV27
CDR3: CASSLVLGYTF

J: TRBJ2-1
V: TRBV15
CDR3: CATSRDFGYEQFF

J: TRBJ2-1
V: TRBV5-1
CDR3: CASSLAHSSYNEQFF

J: TRBJ1-2
V: TRBV12-3/TRBV12-4
CDR3: CASSLDSYGYTF